The 14 T cell receptor beta chains listed next were all sequenced from one sample in a study of blood T cell repertoires in COVID-19 (dated by TCRdb to the early 2020s). Receptors were amplified or captured by the immunoSEQ multiplex PCR assay. In TCRdb, the immuneACCESS table is reduced to in-frame sequences with V and J assigned. These tables do not hold every clone; where another copy was compared, an unresolved V gene accounts for under half, and the others remain unexplained. In this sample the table shows some 380,000 clones, around 91% of which occur a single time. The top ten hold about 6.8% of the sample. The sequenced sample consisted of peripheral blood. The receptor set was obtained from a man younger than 30 with active or convalescent COVID-19.

This clone was counted once. The chain has TRBV3-1 (or the pseudogene TRBV3-2) and TRBJ1-4, with 7 bases matching TRBD1. J gave up 8 bases and V 4 bases, and 7 bases lay outside the gene matches. Germline assignment: CDR1 LGHDT and CDR2 YNNKEL (reference sequence). The CDR3 has 14 amino acids. Here the CDR3 reads CASSPRQGEEKLFF. CDR3 nucleotide sequence: TGTGCCAGCAGCCCGAGACAGGGTGAGGAAAAACTGTTTTTT.

This clone appeared a single time. The chain recombines TRBV10-3 with TRBJ1-5; TRBD1 is a possible D gene (6 bases). Trimming cost V 11 bases and J 5 bases, with 16 bases left between them. This CDR3 region has 13 residues. Germline V CDR1 and CDR2: ENHRY, SYGVKD. The DNA of the CDR3 is TGTGCCTCGTCCCGGGACATTTATCAGCCCCAGCATTTT. Residues: CASSRDIYQPQHF.

The CDR3 reads CASSGDRVETQYF. The CDR3, as DNA: TGTGCCAGCAGCGGAGACAGGGTTGAGACCCAGTACTTC. The rearrangement uses TRBV12-3 or TRBV12-4 and TRBJ2-5; 7 bases are shared with TRBD1. This CDR3 has 13 residues. V gave up 6 bases and J gave up 5 bases; unmatched junction bases: 6.

This rearrangement joins TRBV5-4 to TRBJ1-2; TRBD1 agrees at 7 bases. J lost 1 base, V lost 4 bases, and 4 bases had no gene match. The CDR3 covers 14 residues. Germline V gene data show CDR1 as SGHNT and CDR2 as YYREEE (reference sequence). The CDR3 nucleotides read TGTGCCAGCAGCGGGACAGTCCATAACTATGGCTACACCTTC. Protein: CASSGTVHNYGYTF.

Turning to this clone: The junction does not match germline at one end; this may be a read error. This sequence joins TRBV11-2 and TRBJ1-1; D is possibly TRBD1 (6 bases). The germline gives CDR1 SGHAT, CDR2 FQNNGV. CDR3 length: 16 amino acids. CDR3 sequence (DNA): TGTGCCAGCAGCGTAGACAGCGGACAGCAATACACTGAAGCTTTCTTT. Translated: CASSVDSGQQYTEAFF. Filled out from reference TRBV11-2 and TRBJ1-1, the complete variable domain reads EAGVAQSPRYKIIEKRQSVAFWCNPISGHATLYWYQQILGQGPKLLIQFQNNGVVDDSQLPKDRFSAERLKGVDSTLKIQPAKLEDSAVYLCASSVDSGQQYTEAFFGQGTRLTVV.

In its sample, this clone was seen once. V usage is TRBV27 and J usage is TRBJ2-5, with 7 nucleotides matching TRBD2. V lost 5 bases to trimming and J lost 2 bases; unmatched junction nucleotides: 17. This CDR3 is built from 18 residues. CDR1 is MNHEY and CDR2 is SMNVEV in the germline V gene (reference sequence). The CDR3 nucleotides read TGTGCCAGCAGTGACCCTCCATTTGTGGGGGGGTGGCAAGAGACCCAGTACTTC. It specifies CASSDPPFVGGWQETQYF.

The J gene is TRBJ2-7, the V gene TRBV29-1, with a weak D call TRBD1 (5 bases). The V gene lost 6 bases and the J gene lost 3 bases, with 12 bases spanning the gap. Germline V CDR1 and CDR2: SQVTM, ANQGSEA. The CDR3 runs to 12 residues. The CDR3: CSVQGQRYEQYF. The CDR3 DNA follows: TGCAGCGTCCAAGGACAACGCTACGAGCAGTACTTC.

The V gene is TRBV10-3, the J gene TRBJ1-3; no reliable D call. With 3 bases removed from V and 1 base from J, the gap between germline ends came to 10 bases. This CDR3 comprises 15 residues. Per germline, CDR1 ENHRY and CDR2 SYGVKD. This chain's CDR3 is CAISDGQRSGNTIYF. The CDR3 nucleotides read TGTGCCATCAGTGACGGCCAGAGGTCTGGAAACACCATATATTTT.

This chain links TRBV28 with TRBJ2-7; D possibly corresponds to TRBD2 (6 bases). There are 16 residues in the CDR3. Germline values: CDR1 MDHEN, CDR2 SYDVKM. With 2 bases removed from V and 3 bases from J, the gap between germline ends came to 17 bases. CDR3 nucleotides: TGTGCCAGCAGTTTACCCCCGGGAGACCTTAACTACGAGCAGTACTTC. This codes for CASSLPPGDLNYEQYF.

This clone has only one observation. The genes are TRBV24-1 and TRBJ2-3, with D tentatively TRBD2 (5 bases). There are 14 residues in the CDR3. Trimming cost V 4 bases and J 6 bases, with 13 bases left between them. Germline CDR1 is KGHDR and CDR2 is SFDVKD. Here the CDR3 DNA reads TGTGCCACCAGTGACCCCGCTAGGACTGATACGCAGTATTTT. Its protein is CATSDPARTDTQYF.

The genes are TRBV19 and TRBJ2-7, with a tentative D call TRBD2 (6 bases). The V end was cut by 5 bases, the J end by 6 bases, with 17 bases between. Germline V CDR1 and CDR2: LNHDA, SQIVND (reference sequence). The CDR3 spans 14 residues. The CDR3: CASSPGSVLGEQYF. CDR3 sequence (DNA): TGTGCCAGTAGTCCCGGGAGTGTCTTGGGCGAGCAGTACTTC. The entire variable domain, with the rest obtained from reference TRBV19 and TRBJ2-7, is as follows: DGGITQSPKYLFRKEGQNVTLSCEQNLNHDAMYWYRQDPGQGLRLIYYSQIVNDFQKGDIAEGYSVSREKKESFPLTVTSAQKNPTAFYLCASSPGSVLGEQYFGPGTRLTVT.

The rearrangement joins TRBV27 to TRBJ2-7, with a weak D call TRBD2 (6 bases). V was cut by 2 bases and J by 4 bases, with 9 bases left in between. This CDR3 contains 13 residues. CDR1 is MNHEY, CDR2 SMNVEV, per germline (reference sequence). CDR3 region: CASSLRGRYEQYF. CDR3 nucleotides: TGTGCCAGCAGTTTACGTGGGAGGTACGAGCAGTACTTC.

The CDR3 loop reads CASSLIPPGQGDGNEKLFF. The CDR3 DNA reads as TGTGCCAGCAGCTTGATCCCCCCGGGACAGGGGGACGGTAATGAAAAACTGTTTTTT. The chain joins TRBV7-2 to TRBJ1-4; TRBD1 matches at 11 bases. This CDR3 spans 19 amino acids. With V trimmed by 3 bases and J by 4 bases, 13 bases remained unmatched. Germline V gene lookup returns CDR1 SGHTA and CDR2 FQGNSA.

V gene TRBV7-2 combines with J gene TRBJ1-2; D may be TRBD1 (5 bases). The CDR3 runs 17 residues. V lost 5 bases and J 8 bases, leaving 27 bases between the germline ends. Germline CDR1 and CDR2: SGHTA and FQGNSA. CDR3 sequence (DNA): TGTGCCAGCAGCACCCAGGTAGAAGGGACGGCCCGGGGGGGCTACACCTTC. Residues: CASSTQVEGTARGGYTF.